This T cell receptor beta chain was observed in a study of STAT5B mutations in CD4+ large granular lymphocyte leukemia. Repertoires were generated with immunoSEQ multiplex PCR, while TCRdb's copy carries only in-frame clones and drops some. The data hold around 31,000 clones, with 70% to 85% observed a single time. Material for sequencing was CD4+ T cells from blood buffy coats. This clonotype originated in a human donor in good health.

The CDR3 DNA follows: TGTGCCAGCACGATAGAACAGGGGAACAATCAGCCCCAGCATTTT. Its protein is CASTIEQGNNQPQHF. J is TRBJ1-5 and V is TRBV4-2, with 7 positions matching TRBD1. The CDR3 runs 15 residues. CDR1 and CDR2 from the germline V gene are LGHNA and YNFKEQ. The V segment lost 7 bases and the J segment 3 bases; nucleotides outside the gene matches: 9.